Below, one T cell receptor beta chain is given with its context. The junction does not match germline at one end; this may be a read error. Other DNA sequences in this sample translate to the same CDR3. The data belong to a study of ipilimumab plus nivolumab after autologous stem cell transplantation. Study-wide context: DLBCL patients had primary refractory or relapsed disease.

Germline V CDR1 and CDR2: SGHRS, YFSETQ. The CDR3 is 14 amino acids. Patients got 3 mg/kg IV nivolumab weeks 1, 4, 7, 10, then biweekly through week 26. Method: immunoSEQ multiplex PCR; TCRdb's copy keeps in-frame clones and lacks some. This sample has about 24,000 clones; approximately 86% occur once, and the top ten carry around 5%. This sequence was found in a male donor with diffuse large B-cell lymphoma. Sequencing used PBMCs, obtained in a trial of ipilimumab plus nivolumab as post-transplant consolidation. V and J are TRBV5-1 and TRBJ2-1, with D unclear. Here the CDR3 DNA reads TGTGCCAGCAGCCGTACCGGACCCTACAATGAGCAGTTCTTC. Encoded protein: CASSRTGPYNEQFF.